The 24 T cell receptor beta chains below come from one sample, sequenced in a study of blood T cell repertoires in COVID-19 (dated by TCRdb to 2020 to 2022). Library prep was done by the immunoSEQ multiplex PCR assay. As stored in TCRdb, this immuneACCESS dataset retains in-frame rearrangements with V and J assigned. A fraction of the clones does not appear; measured against another copy, unresolved V genes explain less than half of the discrepancy, and the remainder lacks a known reason. This sample is represented by 210,000 or so clones; 80% of them were singletons. Of the sample, 6.5% to 9% is held by the ten largest clones. What was sequenced was PBMCs or T cells enriched from blood (not recorded which). Receptors were obtained from a woman aged 40 to 50 with acute COVID-19.

V and J are TRBV7-9 and TRBJ1-1; TRBD1 agrees at 8 bases. V shed 5 bases, J shed 4 bases, and the junction held 6 bases outside the gene matches. Germline CDR1 is SEHNR and CDR2 is FQNEAQ (reference sequence). The CDR3 has 14 amino acids. This chain's CDR3 is CASSRQGLSTEAFF. CDR3 bases: TGTGCCAGCAGCCGACAGGGGTTGAGCACTGAAGCTTTCTTT.

This clone was counted between two and nine times. The chain carries TRBV28 and TRBJ2-7; 7 bases fit TRBD2. The V gene's germline CDR1 is MDHEN and CDR2 SYDVKM. The CDR3 loop spans 16 amino acids. The V and J ends lost 0 bases and 6 bases, in that order; junction bases with no gene match: 11. In DNA form, the CDR3 reads TGTGCCAGCAGTTTATGGGGGGAGGGAGGCCCCCCCGAGCAGTACTTC. Its protein product is CASSLWGEGGPPEQYF.

The chain links TRBV18 to TRBJ2-7; TRBD1 matches at 8 bases. Germline CDR1 is KGHSH and CDR2 is LQKENI. V lost 6 bases to trimming and J lost 3 bases; unmatched junction nucleotides: 10. This CDR3 has 15 residues. This CDR3 reads CASSPQGQELYEQYF. Here the CDR3 DNA reads TGTGCCAGCTCCCCTCAGGGACAGGAGCTCTACGAGCAGTACTTC.

The genes are TRBV15 and TRBJ1-2; 7 bases are a match to TRBD1. The CDR3 is made up of 17 amino acids. J lost 6 bases, V lost 0 bases, and 13 bases had no gene match. Germline loops: CDR1 LNHNV, CDR2 YYDKDF (reference sequence). The CDR3 region has the DNA TGTGCCACCAGCAGAGATCAAAGGTGGACAGGAGGCAATGGCTACACCTTC. It translates to CATSRDQRWTGGNGYTF.

This chain uses TRBV10-1 with TRBJ1-1; TRBD1 matches 7 bases. This CDR3 spans 15 amino acids. V gave up 6 bases and J gave up 0 bases; unmatched junction bases: 7. Germline V gene sequence: CDR1 WNHNN, CDR2 SYGVQD (reference sequence). CDR3 nucleotides: TGCGCCAGCAGCCCAACAGGGGCGGTGAACACTGAAGCTTTCTTT. Its protein product is CASSPTGAVNTEAFF.

The count of this clone is one. The V call is TRBV20-1, the J call TRBJ2-3, with 7 bases lining up with TRBD2. With V trimmed by 3 bases and J by 3 bases, 9 bases remained unmatched. Germline CDR1 DFQATT, CDR2 SNEGSKA (reference sequence). CDR3 length: 15 residues. DNA for the CDR3: TGCAGTGCTAGTGGGAGGGAGGGCCCGACAGATACGCAGTATTTT. It encodes CSASGREGPTDTQYF.

The CDR3: CASSSPGLLNEQFF. In DNA, the CDR3 is TGTGCCAGCAGTTCCCCGGGACTGCTAAATGAGCAGTTCTTC. This chain connects TRBV28 to TRBJ2-1; tentatively, D is TRBD2 (6 bases). CDR1 is MDHEN and CDR2 is SYDVKM in the germline V gene. V was clipped by 4 bases and J by 7 bases, with 14 bases between them. This CDR3 is 14 amino acids long. Drawing the rest from reference TRBV28 and TRBJ2-1, the complete variable domain is DVKVTQSSRYLVKRTGEKVFLECVQDMDHENMFWYRQDPGLGLRLIYFSYDVKMKEKGDIPEGYSVSREKKERFSLILESASTNQTSMYLCASSSPGLLNEQFFGPGTRLTVL.

The rearrangement links TRBV15 to TRBJ1-5; 7 bases agree with TRBD1. The CDR3 loop spans 14 amino acids. Germline V gene sequence: CDR1 LNHNV, CDR2 YYDKDF (reference sequence). J lost 7 bases, V lost 1 base, and 4 bases had no gene match. The DNA of the CDR3 is TGTGCCACCAGCAGAGGACAGGGCAGACAGCCCCAGCATTTT. This gives the protein CATSRGQGRQPQHF.

This rearrangement joins TRBV5-4 to TRBJ2-3; 7 positions agree with TRBD1. Trimming removed 4 bases from V and 3 bases from J; junction bases left unmatched: 8. Germline CDR1 reads SGHNT; CDR2 reads YYREEE (reference sequence). The CDR3 spans 15 residues. The DNA of the CDR3 is TGTGCCAGCAGCCTACAGGGGTCTAGGACAGATACGCAGTATTTT. Translation: CASSLQGSRTDTQYF.

This sequence joins TRBV24-1 and TRBJ2-1, with 7 bases that match TRBD1. The CDR3 is 14 amino acids. Germline V gene lookup returns CDR1 KGHDR and CDR2 SFDVKD. J was trimmed by 10 bases and V by 9 bases; bases with no gene match: 14. CDR3 sequence reads: CATEGTDRVGEQFF. The DNA of the CDR3 is TGTGCCACCGAGGGGACAGACAGGGTAGGGGAGCAGTTCTTC.

The chain joins TRBV14 to TRBJ2-1; D gene uncertain. The CDR3 covers 11 residues. The germline gives CDR1 SGHDN, CDR2 FVKESK. V lost 4 bases, J lost 7 bases, and 5 bases lay in between. This chain's CDR3 is CASSRVNEQFF. The CDR3 region has the DNA TGTGCCAGCAGCCGCGTGAATGAGCAGTTCTTC.

The rearrangement links TRBV10-3 to TRBJ2-7, with D perhaps matching TRBD1 (6 bases). CDR1 ENHRY and CDR2 SYGVKD come from the germline V gene. Trimming shortened V by 6 bases and J by 7 bases, and 13 bases separated the two germline ends. The CDR3 has 12 amino acids. In DNA form, the CDR3 reads TGTGCCATCAGCGACGGGACACGGGAGCAGTACTTC. The encoded protein is CAISDGTREQYF.

About this clone itself: Other DNA variants within this sample encode the same CDR3. The chain carries TRBV29-1 and TRBJ2-7, with 14 bases lining up with TRBD2. Trimming at V came to 6 bases and at J to 3 bases, leaving 1 base not matched to a gene. The CDR3 totals 13 residues. Germline V gives CDR1 SQVTM, CDR2 ANQGSEA. CDR3 sequence (DNA): TGCAGCGTGGGGACTAGCGGGGGCTACGAGCAGTACTTC. It specifies CSVGTSGGYEQYF.

The chain employs TRBV5-1 and TRBJ1-1, with TRBD1 identical over 9 bases. CDR1 is SGHRS and CDR2 is YFSETQ in the germline V gene. The V and J ends lost 4 bases and 1 base, in that order; junction bases with no gene match: 2. The CDR3 covers 14 residues. CDR3 in DNA: TGCGCCAGCAGCAGGGACAGGGCGAACACTGAAGCTTTCTTT. This encodes CASSRDRANTEAFF.

This rearrangement joins TRBV15 to TRBJ2-5; D is ambiguous. The germline V and J ends were trimmed by 1 base and 1 base, with 13 bases remaining between them. Germline CDR1 and CDR2: LNHNV and YYDKDF (reference sequence). The CDR3 length is 16 residues. CDR3 coding DNA: TGTGCCACCAGCAGAGCGTATAGCTCCCTCCAAGAGACCCAGTACTTC. The encoded protein is CATSRAYSSLQETQYF. Variable domain in full (rest from reference TRBV15 and TRBJ2-5): DAMVIQNPRYQVTQFGKPVTLSCSQTLNHNVMYWYQQKSSQAPKLLFHYYDKDFNNEADTPDNFQSRRPNTSFCFLDIRSPGLGDTAMYLCATSRAYSSLQETQYFGPGTRLLVL.

The rearrangement links TRBV19 to TRBJ2-3; perhaps TRBD1 as D (6 bases). Trimming left V 3 bases short and J 6 bases short, with 19 bases between. CDR1 is LNHDA, CDR2 SQIVND, per germline (reference sequence). The CDR3 is 16 amino acids. CDR3: CASSMAPDRPTDTQYF. DNA for the CDR3: TGTGCCAGTAGTATGGCCCCTGACAGGCCCACGGATACGCAGTATTTT. Full variable domain (rest looked up from reference TRBV19 and TRBJ2-3): DGGITQSPKYLFRKEGQNVTLSCEQNLNHDAMYWYRQDPGQGLRLIYYSQIVNDFQKGDIAEGYSVSREKKESFPLTVTSAQKNPTAFYLCASSMAPDRPTDTQYFGPGTRLTVL.

This chain links TRBV5-1 with TRBJ2-2; 8 nucleotides line up with TRBD2. V was clipped by 4 bases and J by 0 bases; unmatched bases: 2. There are 15 residues in the CDR3. Per germline, CDR1 SGHRS and CDR2 YFSETQ. CDR3 sequence: CASSPSGPNTGELFF. The CDR3, as DNA: TGCGCCAGCAGCCCTAGCGGGCCGAACACCGGGGAGCTGTTTTTT.

The rearrangement joins TRBV19 to TRBJ1-1; D is unresolved. CDR1 LNHDA and CDR2 SQIVND come from the germline V gene (reference sequence). The CDR3 loop spans 16 amino acids. Trimming took 0 bases from V and 0 from J, leaving 11 bases between them. The chain's CDR3 is CASSIERLPMNTEAFF. The CDR3 coding sequence is TGTGCCAGTAGTATAGAACGACTTCCTATGAACACTGAAGCTTTCTTT.

The rearrangement uses TRBV6-5 and TRBJ1-5, with a weak D call TRBD1 (6 bases). Deletions cut 0 bases from V and 2 bases from J, with 11 bases between. The germline V gene encodes CDR1 MNHEY and CDR2 SVGAGI. This CDR3 comprises 16 residues. In DNA form, the CDR3 reads TGTGCCAGCAGTTACTCAGCGGGACACCGCAATCAGCCCCAGCATTTT. Encoded protein: CASSYSAGHRNQPQHF.

The chain links TRBV29-1 to TRBJ1-2, with 8 positions matching TRBD1. Per germline, CDR1 SQVTM and CDR2 ANQGSEA. Trimming at V came to 5 bases and at J to 5 bases, leaving 7 bases not matched to a gene. The CDR3 is 13 residues long. CDR3 sequence: CSVSRQGIYGYTF. CDR3 nucleotides: TGCAGCGTTTCCAGACAGGGGATATATGGCTACACCTTC.

CDR3 sequence reads: CASSQGFAQRSYNEQFF. Written as DNA, the CDR3 is TGTGCCAGCAGCCAAGGTTTTGCACAACGATCCTACAATGAGCAGTTCTTC. This sequence joins TRBV3-1 (or the pseudogene TRBV3-2) and TRBJ2-1; no definite D call. The CDR3 extends over 17 amino acids. V lost 1 base and J lost 1, with 14 bases in between. From germline, CDR1 is LGHDT and CDR2 YNNKEL (reference sequence).

CDR3 amino acids: CASSLNRGETQYF. The CDR3 nucleotides read TGTGCCAGCAGCTTAAACCGGGGAGAGACCCAGTACTTC. The chain links TRBV7-3 to TRBJ2-5, with D possibly matching TRBD2 (5 bases). Germline CDR1 is SGHTA and CDR2 is FQGTGA. V was shortened by 1 base and J by 4 bases, with 7 bases between the two germline ends. The CDR3 has 13 residues.

This clone showed up just a few times. The chain has TRBV5-6 and TRBJ1-5; tentative D call: TRBD1 (5 bases). This CDR3 region has 14 residues. V lost 1 base, J lost 6 bases, and 11 bases lay in between. Looked up from germline, CDR1 is SGHDT and CDR2 is YYEEEE. The CDR3 coding sequence is TGTGCCAGCAGCTTGAATCAGGGCGGTCAGCCCCAGCATTTT. Translating gives CASSLNQGGQPQHF. Filled out from reference TRBV5-6 and TRBJ1-5, the complete variable domain reads DAGVTQSPTHLIKTRGQQVTLRCSPKSGHDTVSWYQQALGQGPQFIFQYYEEEERQRGNFPDRFSGHQFPNYSSELNVNALLLGDSALYLCASSLNQGGQPQHFGDGTRLSIL.

This chain connects TRBV12-5 to TRBJ2-3; 10 bases align to TRBD1. Germline V CDR1 and CDR2: LGHNT, FRNRAP. Trimming removed 3 bases from V and 5 bases from J; junction bases left unmatched: 5. This CDR3 spans 15 amino acids. CDR3 in amino acids: CASGLGTGVGDTQYF. The CDR3 nucleotides read TGTGCTAGTGGTTTAGGGACAGGGGTTGGAGATACGCAGTATTTT.